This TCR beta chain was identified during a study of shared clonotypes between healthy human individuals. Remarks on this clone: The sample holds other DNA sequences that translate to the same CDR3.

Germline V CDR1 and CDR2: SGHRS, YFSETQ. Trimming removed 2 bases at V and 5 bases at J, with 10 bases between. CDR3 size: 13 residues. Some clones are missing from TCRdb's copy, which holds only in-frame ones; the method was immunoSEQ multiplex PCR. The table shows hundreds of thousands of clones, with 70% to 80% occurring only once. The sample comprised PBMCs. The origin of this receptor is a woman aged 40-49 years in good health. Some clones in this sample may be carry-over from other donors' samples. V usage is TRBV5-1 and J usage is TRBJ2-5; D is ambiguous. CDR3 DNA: TGCGCCAGCAGCTTTGGGTCTGTGGAGACCCAGTACTTC. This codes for CASSFGSVETQYF.